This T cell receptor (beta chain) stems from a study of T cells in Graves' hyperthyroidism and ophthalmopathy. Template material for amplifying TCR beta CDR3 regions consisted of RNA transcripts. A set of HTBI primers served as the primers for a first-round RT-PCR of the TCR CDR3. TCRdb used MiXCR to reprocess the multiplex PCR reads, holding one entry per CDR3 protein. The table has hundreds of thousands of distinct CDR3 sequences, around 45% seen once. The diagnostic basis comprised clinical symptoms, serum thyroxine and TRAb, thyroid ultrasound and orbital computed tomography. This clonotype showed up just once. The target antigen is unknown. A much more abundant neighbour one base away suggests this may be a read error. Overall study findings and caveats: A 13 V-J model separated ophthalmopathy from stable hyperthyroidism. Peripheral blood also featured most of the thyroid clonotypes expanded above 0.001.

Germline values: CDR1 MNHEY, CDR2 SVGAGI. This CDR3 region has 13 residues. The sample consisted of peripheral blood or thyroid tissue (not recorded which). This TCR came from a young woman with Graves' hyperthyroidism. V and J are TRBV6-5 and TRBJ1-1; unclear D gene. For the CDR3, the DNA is TGTGCCATCAGTTACGACGAGAACACTGAAGCTTTCTTT. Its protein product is CAISYDENTEAFF.